Reported below is one TCR beta chain. Its antigen is currently unknown. The CDR3 loop spans 17 amino acids. Germline V gene sequence: CDR1 SGHDN, CDR2 FVKESK. The V segment lost 0 bases and the J segment 4 bases; nucleotides outside the gene matches: 9. The protocol was immunoSEQ multiplex PCR, while the TCRdb copy is restricted to in-frame clones and leaves out a portion. The table shows about 56,000 clones, with 86% occurring only once. This sample was included in a study of T cells in localized non-small cell lung cancer. General observations from the study: It remains possible that heterogeneity exists, since only one tumor region was sequenced. Appearance in adjacent lung was seen for a median approximately 58 of the top 100 tumor clones. A raised T cell density in blood coincided with lengthier overall survival.

This sample comprised peripheral blood, obtained before any cancer treatment. The rearrangement links TRBV14 to TRBJ2-5, with 9 bases identical to TRBD2. This TCR derives from a woman aged 40 to 75 with stage I lung adenocarcinoma. The CDR3 sequence: CASSQDPQRGVSETQYF. CDR3 DNA: TGTGCCAGCAGCCAAGATCCGCAGCGGGGGGTTTCAGAGACCCAGTACTTC.